This TCR beta chain was obtained from a study of blood T cell repertoires in COVID-19. The overall study: In each case, the material was cDNA or gDNA derived from T cells, B-cell-depleted T cells, or PBMCs.

The CDR3 length is 15 residues. Trimming left V 5 bases short and J 6 bases short, with 20 bases between. The germline gives CDR1 SGHNT, CDR2 YENEEA. The participants were between roughly 18 and 100 years old and came from roughly 25 US areas. Among Cohort 3 donors, those recovered had two negative PCRs, clearance, or symptom resolution. Per the authors' pipeline: Counts of nucleated cells, estimated from reference gene primer amplification, were obtained. Sequencing used immunoSEQ multiplex PCR; TCRdb keeps in-frame clones, though not all of them. V, J and clone size derive from that table, while D and trimming were established from the DNA sequence. The sample contains 400,000 to 500,000 clones, around nine tenths of which appear only once.

The sample comprised PBMCs or T cells enriched from blood (not recorded which). The clonotype was recovered from a woman aged 35 to 49 who had recovered from COVID-19. The rearrangement uses TRBV11-3 and TRBJ2-7, with a weak D call TRBD2 (5 bases). The CDR3 sequence: CASSHRPGKSTEQYF. In DNA, the CDR3 is TGTGCCAGCAGCCATCGCCCGGGGAAATCAACCGAGCAGTACTTC.